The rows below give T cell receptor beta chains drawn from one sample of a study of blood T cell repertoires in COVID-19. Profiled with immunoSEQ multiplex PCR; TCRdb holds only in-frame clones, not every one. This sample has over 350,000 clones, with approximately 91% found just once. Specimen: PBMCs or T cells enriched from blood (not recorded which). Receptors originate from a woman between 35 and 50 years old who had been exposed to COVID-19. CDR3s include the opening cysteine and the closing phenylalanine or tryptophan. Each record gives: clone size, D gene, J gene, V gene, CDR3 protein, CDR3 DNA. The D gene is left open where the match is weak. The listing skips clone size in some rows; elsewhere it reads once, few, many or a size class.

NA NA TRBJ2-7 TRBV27 CASSLRGLYEQYF TGTGCCAGCAGTTTAAGGGGCCTATACGAGCAGTACTTC
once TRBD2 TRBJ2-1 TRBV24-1 CATSDSGTSGRSYNEQFF TGTGCCACCAGTGATTCGGGGACTAGCGGGAGATCCTACAATGAGCAGTTCTTC
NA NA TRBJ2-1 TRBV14 CASSLGRGGTYNEQFF TGTGCCAGCAGCCTCGGTCGGGGAGGTACCTACAATGAGCAGTTCTTC
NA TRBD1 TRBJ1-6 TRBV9 CASSPVGQGNSPLHF TGTGCCAGCAGCCCCGTTGGACAGGGAAATTCACCCCTCCACTTT
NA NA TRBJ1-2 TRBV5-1 CASSPAGAAGYTF TGCGCCAGCAGCCCCGCGGGGGCCGCCGGCTACACCTTC
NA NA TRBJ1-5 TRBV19 CASSIDPDWYKHF TGTGCCAGTAGTATAGATCCGGACTGGTATAAGCATTTT
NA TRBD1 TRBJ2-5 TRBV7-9 CASSLDTGARETQYF TGTGCCAGCAGCTTAGATACAGGGGCTAGAGAGACCCAGTACTTC
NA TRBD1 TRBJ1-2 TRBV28 CASSSTGTPGYGYTF TGTGCCAGCAGTTCGACAGGGACCCCTGGCTATGGCTACACCTTC
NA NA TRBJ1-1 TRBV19 CASSMGLPLRAFF TGTGCCAGTAGTATGGGACTCCCCCTTAGGGCTTTCTTT
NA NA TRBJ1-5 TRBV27 CASSPLEGNQPQHF TGTGCCAGCAGTCCCCTGGAGGGAAATCAGCCCCAGCATTTT
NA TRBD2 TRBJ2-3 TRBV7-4 CASSLVLRGGTDTQYF TGTGCCAGCAGCTTAGTTCTGCGGGGGGGCACAGATACGCAGTATTTT
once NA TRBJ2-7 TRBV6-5 CASRAASYEQYF TGTGCCAGCAGGGCGGCCTCCTACGAGCAGTACTTC
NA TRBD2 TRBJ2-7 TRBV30 CAWSVGTSGFNEQYF TGTGCCTGGAGTGTCGGGACTAGCGGGTTCAACGAGCAGTACTTC
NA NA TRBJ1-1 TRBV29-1 CSAVKRTEAFF TGCAGCGCGGTTAAGCGCACTGAAGCTTTCTTT
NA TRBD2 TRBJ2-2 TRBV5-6 CASSPRGLNTGELFF TGTGCCAGCAGCCCGAGGGGACTAAACACCGGGGAGCTGTTTTTT
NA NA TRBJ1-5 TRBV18 CASSPPESNQPQHF TGTGCCAGCTCACCCCCAGAAAGCAATCAGCCCCAGCATTTT
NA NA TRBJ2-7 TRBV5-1 CASSSSGSGYEQYF TGCGCCAGCAGCTCCTCTGGGAGCGGTTACGAGCAGTACTTC
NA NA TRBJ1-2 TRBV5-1 CASTPEGGYGYTF TGCGCCAGCACCCCGGAGGGGGGGTATGGCTACACCTTC
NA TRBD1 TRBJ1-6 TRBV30 CAWSGGRTGAYNSPLHF TGTGCCTGGAGTGGGGGGAGGACAGGGGCTTATAATTCACCCCTCCACTTT
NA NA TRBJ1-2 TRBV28 CASSLSLIANYGYTF TGTGCCAGCAGTTTATCACTGATAGCTAACTATGGCTACACCTTC
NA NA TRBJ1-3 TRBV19 CASSKTGRGRTGNTIYF TGTGCCAGTAGTAAAACTGGAAGGGGAAGGACTGGAAACACCATATATTTT
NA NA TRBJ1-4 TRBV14 CASSQYGRSATNEKLFF TGTGCCAGCAGCCAGTACGGCAGGTCGGCAACTAATGAAAAACTGTTTTTT
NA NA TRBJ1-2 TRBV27 CASLSTRQPFNYGYTF TGTGCCAGCCTATCAACCCGACAGCCGTTTAACTATGGCTACACCTTC
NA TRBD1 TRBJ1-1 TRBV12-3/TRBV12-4 CASSYDRGKAFF TGTGCCAGCAGTTATGACAGGGGAAAAGCTTTCTTT
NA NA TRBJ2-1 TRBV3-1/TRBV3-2 CASSQGLVGNEQFF TGTGCCAGCAGCCAAGGACTAGTGGGCAATGAGCAGTTCTTC
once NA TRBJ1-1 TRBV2 CASRTEPYTEAFF TGTGCCAGCAGAACAGAACCTTACACTGAAGCTTTCTTT
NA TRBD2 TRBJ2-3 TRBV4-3 CASSPHGGGSVTDTQYF TGCGCCAGCAGCCCCCACGGAGGCGGGAGTGTGACAGATACGCAGTATTTT
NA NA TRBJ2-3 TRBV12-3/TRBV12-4 CASTRRSGTQYF TGTGCCAGCACCCGGAGGTCGGGTACGCAGTATTTT
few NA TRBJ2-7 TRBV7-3 CASSLNRNYEQYF TGTGCCAGCAGCTTAAACAGGAACTACGAGCAGTACTTC
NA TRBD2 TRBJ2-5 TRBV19 CASTKRASGSFGRETQYF TGTGCCAGTACCAAGCGGGCTAGCGGAAGTTTTGGGCGAGAGACCCAGTACTTC
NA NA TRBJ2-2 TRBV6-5 CASCWRQPGELFF TGTGCCAGTTGTTGGCGACAACCCGGGGAGCTGTTTTTT
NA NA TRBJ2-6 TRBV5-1 CASSREVVGANVLTF TGCGCCAGCAGCCGGGAAGTGGTTGGGGCCAACGTCCTGACTTTC
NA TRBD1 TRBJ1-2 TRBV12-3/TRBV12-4 CASSFAGGPGYTF TGTGCCAGCAGTTTCGCAGGGGGGCCTGGCTACACCTTC
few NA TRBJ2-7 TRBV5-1 CASSLMIAYEQYF TGCGCCAGCAGCTTAATGATAGCCTACGAGCAGTACTTC
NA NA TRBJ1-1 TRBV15 CATSRATVGAEAFF TGTGCCACCAGCAGAGCCACGGTCGGAGCTGAAGCTTTCTTT
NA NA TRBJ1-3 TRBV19 CASSPNRDLSGNTIYF TGTGCCAGTAGCCCGAACAGGGACCTCTCTGGAAACACCATATATTTT
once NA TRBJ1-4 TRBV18 CASSPRGFGKLFF TGTGCCAGCTCACCAAGGGGGTTTGGAAAACTGTTTTTT
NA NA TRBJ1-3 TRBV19 CASSPGNTIYF TGTGCCAGTAGTCCGGGGAACACCATATATTTT
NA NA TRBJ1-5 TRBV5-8 CASSLRTSNQPQHF TGTGCCAGCAGCTTGAGGACATCTAATCAGCCCCAGCATTTT
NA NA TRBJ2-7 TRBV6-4 CASSHDFREPHYYEQYF TGTGCCAGCAGTCACGACTTCCGGGAGCCCCATTACTACGAGCAGTACTTC
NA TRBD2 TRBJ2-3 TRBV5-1 CASSFWGSSGKSTDTQYF TGCGCCAGCAGCTTTTGGGGTTCTAGCGGGAAAAGCACAGATACGCAGTATTTT
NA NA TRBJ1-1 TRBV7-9 CASSPDLGAVTEAFF TGTGCCAGCAGCCCCGATTTGGGGGCAGTTACTGAAGCTTTCTTT
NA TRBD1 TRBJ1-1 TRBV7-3 CASSAKSGPRGQLNTEAFF TGTGCCAGCAGCGCCAAATCGGGCCCCAGGGGGCAATTGAACACTGAAGCTTTCTTT
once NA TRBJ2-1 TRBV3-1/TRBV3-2 CASSQDRGNEQFF TGTGCCAGCAGCCAAGACAGGGGAAATGAGCAGTTCTTC
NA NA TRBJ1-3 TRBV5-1 CASSWPDSGNTIYF TGCGCCAGCAGCTGGCCTGACTCTGGAAACACCATATATTTT
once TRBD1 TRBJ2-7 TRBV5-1 CASRAPGTGYEQYF TGCGCCAGCAGGGCCCCCGGGACAGGTTACGAGCAGTACTTC
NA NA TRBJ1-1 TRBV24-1 CATKAGRNTEAFF TGTGCCACCAAGGCGGGAAGGAACACTGAAGCTTTCTTT
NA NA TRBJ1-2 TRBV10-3 CAISPGPGYTF TGTGCCATCAGTCCAGGGCCAGGCTACACCTTC
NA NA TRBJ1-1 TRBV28 CASSRWTRRSDTEAFF TGTGCCAGCTCGAGATGGACGCGGAGGAGTGACACTGAAGCTTTCTTT
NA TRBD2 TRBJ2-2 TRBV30 CAWSKARTSSNTGELFF TGTGCCTGGAGTAAGGCCCGGACTAGCTCGAACACCGGGGAGCTGTTTTTT
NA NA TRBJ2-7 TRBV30 CAWSIQEGYEQYF TGTGCCTGGAGTATCCAGGAGGGCTACGAGCAGTACTTC
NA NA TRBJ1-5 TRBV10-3 CAIRSKGVGNHPQHF TGTGCCATCAGGTCAAAGGGGGTCGGGAATCATCCCCAGCATTTT
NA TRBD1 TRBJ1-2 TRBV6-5 CASSRDSSNYGYTF TGTGCCAGCAGTCGGGACAGTTCTAACTATGGCTACACCTTC